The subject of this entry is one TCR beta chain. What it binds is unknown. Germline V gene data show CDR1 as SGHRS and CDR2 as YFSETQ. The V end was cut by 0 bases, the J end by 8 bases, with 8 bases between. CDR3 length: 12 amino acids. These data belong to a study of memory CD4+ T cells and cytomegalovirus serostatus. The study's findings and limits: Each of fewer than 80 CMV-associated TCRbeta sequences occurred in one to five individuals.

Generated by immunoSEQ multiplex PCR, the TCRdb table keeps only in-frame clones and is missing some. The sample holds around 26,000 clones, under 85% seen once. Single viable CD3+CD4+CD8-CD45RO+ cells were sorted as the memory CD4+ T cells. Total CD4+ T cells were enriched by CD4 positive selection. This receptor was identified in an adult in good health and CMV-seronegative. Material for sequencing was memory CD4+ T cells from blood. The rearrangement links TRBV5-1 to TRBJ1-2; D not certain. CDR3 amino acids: CASSLVPGGYTF. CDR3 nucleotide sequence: TGCGCCAGCAGCTTGGTCCCGGGGGGCTACACCTTC.